This TCR beta chain originates from a study of shared clonotypes between healthy human individuals. Whole-study results and caveats: A small donor pool kept down the genetic and exposure-history diversity that was represented. Read depth was anticipated to influence clonotype sharing among donors.

Produced via immunoSEQ multiplex PCR; TCRdb's table is partial and in-frame only. This table holds approximately 1.9 million clones, just under 95% found once. Naive CD8 cells were CD45RO-negative, positively selected for CCR7, excluding terminally differentiated effector memory CD45RA+ cells. None of the donors, who were healthy HIV-negative adults, had recently had acute infections or vaccinations. Nashville, Tennessee was home to all donors, who were Caucasian adults. The V gene's germline CDR1 is SGHRS and CDR2 YFSETQ. The junction had 7 bases not matched to a gene; V was cut back by 4 bases and J by 1 base. There are 17 residues in the CDR3. As regards this clone: Its matching antigen is unknown.

This sequence originates from a man in his late teens or twenties in good health. Some clones in this sample may be carry-over from other donors' samples. This chain links TRBV5-1 with TRBJ2-2; 10 bases match TRBD1. Sequencing was performed on naive CD8+ T cells from PBMCs. The DNA of the CDR3 is TGCGCCAGCAGCCGCCCCCGGGACAGGGGGAACACCGGGGAGCTGTTTTTT. Translated: CASSRPRDRGNTGELFF.